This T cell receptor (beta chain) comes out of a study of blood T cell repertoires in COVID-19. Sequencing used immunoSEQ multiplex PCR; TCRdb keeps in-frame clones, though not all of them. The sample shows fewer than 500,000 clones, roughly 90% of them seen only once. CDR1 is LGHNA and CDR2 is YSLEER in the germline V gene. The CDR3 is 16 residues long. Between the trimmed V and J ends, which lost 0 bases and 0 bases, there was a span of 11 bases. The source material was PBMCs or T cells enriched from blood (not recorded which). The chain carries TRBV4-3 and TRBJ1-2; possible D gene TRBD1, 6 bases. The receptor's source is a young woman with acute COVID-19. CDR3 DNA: TGCGCCAGCAGCCAAGACAACACAGGGCCTAACTATGGCTACACCTTC. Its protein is CASSQDNTGPNYGYTF.